These 21 T cell receptor beta chains share one sample of origin, sequenced in a study of OX40 agonist ivuxolimab in advanced cancers. The repertoire was sequenced with immunoSEQ multiplex PCR; TCRdb's copy has only in-frame clones and lacks some. The sample has roughly 12,000 clones, approximately 78% seen once; the top ten hold around an eighth. The sequences come from CD4+ or CD8+ T cells sorted from blood, collected in a trial of the OX40 agonist ivuxolimab. Every receptor here comes from an adult with an advanced solid tumor such as melanoma, head and neck, liver or kidney cancer.

J is TRBJ1-5 and V is TRBV6-4; TRBD1 is a possible D gene (6 bases). The CDR3 totals 16 residues. The germline gives CDR1 MRHNA, CDR2 SNTAGT. V lost 6 bases and J 5 bases, leaving 20 bases between the germline ends. The CDR3 reads CASSEWDNRADQPQHF. The CDR3 DNA sequence: TGTGCCAGCAGCGAGTGGGACAACCGAGCGGATCAGCCCCAGCATTTT.

Judged by abundance, this clone is medium-sized. The chain uses TRBV4-2 and TRBJ2-1, with D possibly TRBD2 on 6 matching bases. Trimming removed 2 bases from V and 7 bases from J, with 15 bases in between. There are 15 residues in the CDR3. CDR1 is LGHNA, CDR2 YNFKEQ, per germline. CDR3 residues: CASSQRDSAGNEQFF. In DNA, the CDR3 is TGTGCCAGCAGCCAACGGGACTCGGCCGGGAATGAGCAGTTCTTC.

The chain is built from TRBV2 and TRBJ2-5; 8 nucleotides line up with TRBD1. Unmatched junction bases numbered 9, after V lost 4 bases and J lost 5 bases. This CDR3 is 15 amino acids long. The V gene's germline CDR1 is SNHLY and CDR2 FYNNEI. The CDR3 loop reads CASSGLDRVEETQYF. The CDR3 DNA reads TGTGCCAGCAGTGGGTTGGACAGGGTAGAGGAGACCCAGTACTTC.

The chain combines TRBV11-3 with TRBJ1-1; D call uncertain. Germline V gives CDR1 SGHNT, CDR2 YENEEA. The germline V and J ends were trimmed by 5 bases and 4 bases, with 11 bases remaining between them. This CDR3 contains 13 residues. CDR3 sequence: CASSRNMATEAFF. CDR3 DNA: TGTGCCAGCAGCCGCAACATGGCCACTGAAGCTTTCTTT.

This clone ranks as medium-sized. The J gene is TRBJ1-2, the V gene TRBV19; D perhaps matches TRBD1 (5 bases). V shed 3 bases and J shed 5 bases, with 13 bases lying between them. The CDR3 has 14 residues. Germline V gene sequence: CDR1 LNHDA, CDR2 SQIVND (reference sequence). The CDR3 sequence is CASSISGTAYGYTF. The CDR3 DNA follows: TGTGCCAGTAGTATTTCGGGGACGGCTTATGGCTACACCTTC.

The V call is TRBV7-9, the J call TRBJ2-7; D unclear. CDR3 length: 13 amino acids. V was pared by 6 bases and J by 4 bases, with 13 bases between. Per the germline V gene, CDR1 is SEHNR and CDR2 is FQNEAQ (reference sequence). The CDR3 DNA sequence: TGTGCCAGCAGAGGGCTAGATAAATACGAGCAGTACTTC. Its translation: CASRGLDKYEQYF.

This chain uses TRBV7-9 with TRBJ2-5; D possibly corresponds to TRBD2 (5 bases). Trimming shortened V by 3 bases and J by 6 bases, and 8 bases separated the two germline ends. The CDR3 contains 12 residues. Looked up from germline, CDR1 is SEHNR and CDR2 is FQNEAQ (reference sequence). CDR3 in amino acids: CASSFEGQTQYF. The CDR3 DNA sequence: TGTGCCAGCAGCTTTGAGGGCCAGACCCAGTACTTC.

The chain couples TRBV7-6 to TRBJ1-4; D is undetermined. CDR1 is SGHVS, CDR2 FNYEAQ, per germline. Trimming pared 5 bases from V and 7 bases from J, leaving 11 bases between. The CDR3 contains 13 residues. This chain's CDR3 is CASSPRMIEKLFF. The CDR3 region has the DNA TGTGCCAGCAGCCCCCGGATGATTGAAAAACTGTTTTTT.

The J gene is TRBJ1-3, the V gene TRBV2; D unresolved. V lost 9 bases, J lost 0 bases, and 12 bases lay in between. Germline V lookup: CDR1 SNHLY, CDR2 FYNNEI. This CDR3 has 14 amino acids. CDR3 region: CARSFGDSGNTIYF. The CDR3 region has the DNA TGTGCCAGGTCTTTCGGGGACTCTGGAAACACCATATATTTT.

V and J are TRBV7-6 and TRBJ2-5; D gene ambiguous. From germline, CDR1 is SGHVS and CDR2 FNYEAQ. Trimming took off 2 bases at V and 2 bases at J, with 9 bases between the two ends. This CDR3 has 14 residues. CDR3 nucleotide sequence: TGTGCCAGCAGCTTACCGGGTCTACAAGAGACCCAGTACTTC. This gives the protein CASSLPGLQETQYF.

The chain carries TRBV7-8 and TRBJ2-7; TRBD2 matches 9 bases. V was clipped by 1 base and J by 2 bases; unmatched bases: 15. The CDR3 has 19 residues. The V gene's germline CDR1 is SGHVS and CDR2 FQNEAQ. The DNA for the CDR3 is TGTGCCAGCAGCTTAGTGGAGACTAGCGGACCGTGGAGAGCCTACGAGCAGTACTTC. This translates into CASSLVETSGPWRAYEQYF.

This clone occurred a few times. The V and J genes are TRBV6-4 and TRBJ2-3, with 13 bases aligning to TRBD2. The CDR3 has 15 amino acids. In germline, CDR1 is MRHNA, CDR2 SNTAGT. V was pared by 5 bases and J by 6 bases, with 5 bases of the junction left unmatched. The CDR3 is CASSRTSGSMDTQYF. The CDR3 DNA is TGTGCCAGCAGTCGGACTAGCGGGAGTATGGATACGCAGTATTTT.

The chain links TRBV5-4 to TRBJ2-7; D not certain. This CDR3 comprises 13 residues. From germline, CDR1 is SGHNT and CDR2 YYREEE (reference sequence). V was pared by 3 bases and J by 0 bases, with 7 bases between. The DNA for the CDR3 is TGTGCCAGCAGCTCCGATAGCTCCTACGAGCAGTACTTC. Translation: CASSSDSSYEQYF.

The DNA of the CDR3 is TGTGCCAGCAGCTTGCTACAACCTTACAATGAGCAGTTCTTC. This gives the protein CASSLLQPYNEQFF. V and J are TRBV5-4 and TRBJ2-1, with D unresolved. The CDR3 has 14 amino acids. The V gene lost 1 base and the J gene lost 4 bases, with 9 bases spanning the gap. The V gene's germline CDR1 is SGHNT and CDR2 YYREEE (reference sequence).

This rearrangement joins TRBV15 to TRBJ1-2; no clear D gene. Germline CDR1 and CDR2: LNHNV and YYDKDF (reference sequence). The CDR3 sequence is 13 residues long. V lost 5 bases and J 3 bases, leaving 10 bases between the germline ends. The CDR3 DNA sequence: TGTGCCACCAGCCGACGAGAAGACTATGGCTACACCTTC. Amino acid sequence: CATSRREDYGYTF.

The J gene is TRBJ2-2, the V gene TRBV7-9; unclear D gene. The germline V gene has CDR1 SEHNR and CDR2 FQNEAQ (reference sequence). The CDR3 is made up of 12 amino acids. Trimming shortened V by 2 bases and J by 7 bases, and 5 bases separated the two germline ends. This CDR3 is CASSLHIGELFF. The CDR3 region has the DNA TGTGCCAGCAGCTTACACATCGGGGAGCTGTTTTTT.

This sequence joins TRBV14 and TRBJ2-2, with unresolved D. The germline V gene encodes CDR1 SGHDN and CDR2 FVKESK. The ends were cut back, 0 bases at V and 2 bases at J, with 22 bases in the middle. The CDR3 has 20 residues. CDR3 in DNA: TGTGCCAGCAGCCAAGATATTCGGAAAGACACAAGCTACAACACCGGGGAGCTGTTTTTT. It yields the protein CASSQDIRKDTSYNTGELFF.

The V and J genes are TRBV15 and TRBJ2-7; 11 positions agree with TRBD1. Per germline, CDR1 LNHNV and CDR2 YYDKDF (reference sequence). The CDR3 is made up of 14 amino acids. The ends lost 5 bases at V and 4 bases at J; junction bases unmatched: 4. The CDR3: CATSFGTGGYEQYF. As DNA, the CDR3 is TGTGCCACCAGCTTCGGGACAGGGGGTTACGAGCAGTACTTC.

This chain uses TRBV27 with TRBJ2-5, with unresolved D. The CDR3 is 15 amino acids. The V gene's germline CDR1 is MNHEY and CDR2 SMNVEV (reference sequence). V lost 6 bases, J lost 4 bases, and 18 bases lay in between. The CDR3 DNA follows: TGTGCCAGCAGGCATTTGTTAGGCGCTGCAGAGACCCAGTACTTC. Translated: CASRHLLGAAETQYF.

The chain uses TRBV13 and TRBJ2-6; D may correspond to TRBD1 or TRBD2 (6 bases each). The CDR3 spans 17 residues. Trimming removed 2 bases at V and 0 bases at J, with 11 bases between. CDR1 is PRHDT and CDR2 is FYEKMQ in the germline V gene (reference sequence). This chain's CDR3 is CASSLSGAYSGANVLTF. DNA for the CDR3: TGTGCCAGCAGCTTATCGGGGGCGTACTCTGGGGCCAACGTCCTGACTTTC.

This rearrangement joins TRBV29-1 to TRBJ1-1; the D gene is possibly TRBD1 (5 bases). V was cut by 2 bases and J by 8 bases, with 15 bases left in between. Germline-derived CDR1 and CDR2 are SQVTM and ANQGSEA. CDR3 length: 13 amino acids. In nucleotides, the CDR3 is TGCAGCGTTGAACAGGGTGGGAGTGGGGAAGCTTTCTTT. Protein product: CSVEQGGSGEAFF.